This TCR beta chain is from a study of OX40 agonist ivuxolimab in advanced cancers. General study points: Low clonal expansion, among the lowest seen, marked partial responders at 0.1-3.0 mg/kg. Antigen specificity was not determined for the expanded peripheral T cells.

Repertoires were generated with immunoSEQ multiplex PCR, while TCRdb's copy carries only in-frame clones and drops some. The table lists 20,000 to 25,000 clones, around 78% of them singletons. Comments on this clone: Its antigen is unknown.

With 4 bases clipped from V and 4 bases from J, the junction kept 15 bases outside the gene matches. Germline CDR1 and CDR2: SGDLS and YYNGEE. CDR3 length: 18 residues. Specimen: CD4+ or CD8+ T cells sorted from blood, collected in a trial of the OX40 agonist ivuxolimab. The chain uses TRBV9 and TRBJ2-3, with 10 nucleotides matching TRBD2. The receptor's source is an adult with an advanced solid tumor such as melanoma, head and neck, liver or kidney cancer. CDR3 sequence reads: CASSWGLAGDGGADTQYF. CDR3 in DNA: TGTGCCAGCAGCTGGGGGCTAGCGGGGGACGGAGGCGCAGATACGCAGTATTTT.